The clone carrying this T cell receptor (beta chain) was recorded only once. Its matching antigen is unknown. This entry comes from a study of PD-1 blockade in classical Hodgkin lymphoma. Whole-study context: Patients were infused with nivolumab 3 mg/kg every 2 weeks.

Study conclusions and caveats: With CD4+ cells, TCR diversity rose significantly by C4D1, but not with CD8+ cells. Complete responders showed a baseline diversity that resembled the diversity of newly diagnosed patients. With respect to the repertoire differences, their causes, possibly disease activity or prior therapy, remain undefined.

Libraries were prepared by immunoSEQ multiplex PCR; TCRdb keeps only in-frame clonotypes and omits some of them. The sample carries approximately 21,000 clones, roughly 70% recorded once. This sample's time point: cycle 4 day 1 (C4D1), after six to seven weeks of nivolumab. With no exception, relapse followed autologous stem cell transplantation in all patients, and brentuximab vedotin exposure varied. The CDR3 has 14 amino acids. CDR1 and CDR2 from the germline V gene are LNHNV and YYDKDF (reference sequence). The V end was cut by 1 base, the J end by 8 bases, with 14 bases between. The source of this sequence is a human donor with classical Hodgkin lymphoma. The sequencing used peripheral blood mononuclear cells (PBMCs), collected before the fourth cycle of nivolumab. The rearrangement links TRBV15 to TRBJ1-1; tentative D call: TRBD1 (6 bases). Here the CDR3 DNA reads TGTGCCACCAGCAGAGTAGCAGGGGACCTCGAAGCTTTCTTT. It specifies CATSRVAGDLEAFF.